This T cell receptor (beta chain) emerged from a study of Tregs in tolerant kidney transplant recipients. In this sample, this clone turned up once. Trimming shortened V by 1 base and J by 4 bases, and 13 bases separated the two germline ends. Germline CDR1 reads GTSNPN; CDR2 reads SVGIG (reference sequence). This CDR3 is built from 14 residues. Unstimulated regulatory T cells (CD4+CD25+CD127-), CD4+CD25- non-regulatory cells, CD4 and CD8 cells were FACS-sorted from thawed PBMCs. Sequenced by immunoSEQ multiplex PCR; TCRdb stores in-frame clones only, minus some. The sample lists some 60,000 clones; around 80% were seen once.

This chain links TRBV30 with TRBJ1-2, with D possibly being TRBD1 (5 bases). This TCR was recovered from a human donor in good health. The source material was CD4+ T cells from blood. In nucleotides, the CDR3 is TGTGCCTGGAGTGGGGATCAGGGTATCTATGGCTACACCTTC. Amino acid sequence: CAWSGDQGIYGYTF.